This T cell receptor beta chain originates from a study of technical replicates of blood from a few donors (TCRdb year 2017). Worth noting for this clone: This receptor's antigen is unknown. Within one base of it there is no much larger clone, and no base qualities were kept.

Via the germline V gene, CDR1 is SGDLS and CDR2 YYNGEE. V lost 3 bases and J lost 8 bases; the stretch between them is 15 bases long. Inclusive of the bounding cysteine and phenylalanine, the CDR3 is 14 residues long. The read is trimmed to its CDR3 DNA, 42 bases read in frame from base 1. Library construction relied on the immunoSEQ multiplex PCR assay. The clones in this table, taken by TCRdb from immuneACCESS, are in-frame only. Not every clone is retained; where verified, under half of the shortfall comes from an unresolved V gene, and the cause of the rest is unknown. In all, the sample holds about 62,000 clones, and 70% to 90% of those were seen once. Approximately 5.2% of the sample goes to the ten largest clones.

The TCR originated in a human donor in good health. Some clones in this sample may be carry-over from other donors' samples. The rearranged segments are TRBV9 and TRBJ2-1; the D region possibly corresponds to TRBD2 (7 bases align). The sequenced sample was PBMCs. In nucleotides, the sequence is TGTGCCAGCAGCGAGAGGGGGGGGCCGGATGAGCAGTTCTTC. Its coded protein is CASSERGGPDEQFF.